This T cell receptor beta chain was identified during a study of shared clonotypes between healthy human individuals. Overall study: The donor pool was made up of a couple of women and a few men aged 18 to 49.

The authors ran the assay at deep level. Method: immunoSEQ multiplex PCR; TCRdb's copy keeps in-frame clones and lacks some. The sample contains millions of clones, 85% to 95% of which appear only once. The V end lost 5 bases, the J end lost 7 bases, and 18 bases lay between the germline ends. Germline V gene sequence: CDR1 SGHVS, CDR2 FQNEAQ. This CDR3 has 15 residues. The TCR sequence derives from a man aged 18 to 30 in good health. The chain carries TRBV7-8 and TRBJ1-5; possibly TRBD1 for D (6 bases). Sequencing input: naive CD4+ T cells sorted from blood. Subset given: CD45RA+ positively selected. CDR3 region: CASSLIKGVGQPQHF. The CDR3 DNA reads TGTGCCAGCAGCCTTATTAAGGGGGTAGGACAGCCCCAGCATTTT.